This entry lists 7 T cell receptor beta chains sequenced from one sample in a study of T-cell reconstitution after alpha-beta-depleted transplantation in children (dated by TCRdb to about 2016). Explained via the paper, the treatment or condition label denotes: allogeneic hematopoietic cell transplantation with graft depleted of TCRalphabeta T cells and CD19 B cells. Libraries were prepared through PCR. The sequencer was an Illumina HiSeq 2500. TCR library preparation used molecular barcoding, with unique molecular identifiers applied to normalize quantification of the TCRbeta repertoire. TCRdb reworked the public reads: Q25 trimming with fastp, MiXCR clone assembly, productive beta chains retained. Every entry covers one CDR3 protein and lists the most common genes and DNA from its rows. The sample table records under 250,000 distinct CDR3 sequences; 6.6% of these occur just once. The ten largest clones capture 4.5% to 6.5% of the sample.

Sequencing was performed on PBMCs, taken before TCRalphabeta/CD19-depleted stem cell transplant. The receptors were gathered from a boy younger than 10 with acute lymphoblastic leukemia, due to receive a stem cell transplant.

This chain uses TRBV30 with TRBJ2-7; TRBD2 agrees at 7 bases. Germline V CDR1 and CDR2: GTSNPN, SVGIG (reference sequence). This CDR3 is 12 amino acids long. CDR3 amino acids: CAASGKSYEQYF. The CDR3 DNA is TGTGCAGCTAGCGGAAAGAGCTACGAGCAGTACTTC.

This clonotype was observed at least ten times. The V call is TRBV5-1, the J call TRBJ2-3, with 8 bases fitting TRBD1. CDR1 and CDR2 from the germline V gene are SGHRS and YFSETQ. CDR3 length: 14 amino acids. V gave up 3 bases and J gave up 4 bases; unmatched junction bases: 4. CDR3 in DNA: TGCGCCAGCAGCTCCGGACAGGGACCAGATACGCAGTATTTT. It codes for CASSSGQGPDTQYF.

V and J are TRBV3-1 and TRBJ1-2; 8 bases are a match to TRBD1. The CDR3 runs to 15 residues. Germline V gives CDR1 LGHDT, CDR2 YNNKEL (reference sequence). V was clipped by 0 bases and J by 6 bases; unmatched bases: 6. The CDR3 reads CASSQDLQGVDGYTF. As DNA, the CDR3 is TGTGCCAGCAGCCAAGATCTACAGGGGGTGGATGGCTACACCTTC.

This clonotype was seen many times. The chain uses TRBV6-1 and TRBJ2-6; 7 nucleotides line up with TRBD1. The germline gives CDR1 MNHNS, CDR2 SASEGT. The CDR3 spans 16 residues. The V and J ends lost 5 bases and 5 bases, in that order; junction bases with no gene match: 9. CDR3 region: CASSTPHRGRANVLTF. The CDR3 bases are TGTGCCAGCAGTACCCCCCACAGGGGAAGGGCCAACGTCCTGACTTTC.

This clonotype was counted ten times or more. The chain uses TRBV4-3 and TRBJ2-1; maybe TRBD2 (5 bases). The length of the CDR3 is 16 residues. The germline CDR1 and CDR2 sequences are LGHNA and YSLEER. Trimming took 2 bases from V and 10 from J, leaving 21 bases between them. CDR3 sequence: CASSQSKRRPDVEQFF. CDR3 in DNA: TGCGCCAGCAGCCAATCGAAGCGGCGCCCGGACGTGGAGCAGTTCTTC.

This clonotype was counted ten times or more. The chain uses TRBV5-1 and TRBJ1-3, with no clear D. V lost 7 bases, J lost 0 bases, and 11 bases lay in between. The CDR3 contains 14 residues. Germline lookup yields CDR1 SGHRS and CDR2 YFSETQ. The CDR3 loop is CASQTGPSGNTIYF. DNA of the CDR3: TGCGCCAGCCAAACGGGCCCCTCTGGAAACACCATATATTTT. The variable domain in full, completed from reference TRBV5-1 and TRBJ1-3, reads KAGVTQTPRYLIKTRGQQVTLSCSPISGHRSVSWYQQTPGQGLQFLFEYFSETQRNKGNFPGRFSGRQFSNSRSEMNVSTLELGDSALYLCASQTGPSGNTIYFGEGSWLTVV.

This clonotype occurred many times. V is TRBV11-2 and J is TRBJ1-2; a possible D gene is TRBD1 (6 bases). CDR3 length: 14 residues. Looked up from germline, CDR1 is SGHAT and CDR2 is FQNNGV. The V end lost 5 bases, the J end lost 1 base, and 11 bases lay between the germline ends. The CDR3 is CASSPQGINYGYTF. The CDR3 DNA is TGTGCCAGCAGCCCACAGGGAATTAACTATGGCTACACCTTC. The full variable domain, rest sourced from reference TRBV11-2 and TRBJ1-2, is EAGVAQSPRYKIIEKRQSVAFWCNPISGHATLYWYQQILGQGPKLLIQFQNNGVVDDSQLPKDRFSAERLKGVDSTLKIQPAKLEDSAVYLCASSPQGINYGYTFGSGTRLTVV.